This is a list of T cell receptor beta chains from one sample in a study of shared clonotypes between healthy human individuals. Assay: immunoSEQ multiplex PCR; the TCRdb copy retains only in-frame clones and omits some. The table has roughly 1,500,000 clones, roughly 98% seen once. The sequencing sample was made of naive CD4+ T cells sorted from blood. Receptor source: a man in his thirties or forties in good health. The CDR3 runs from the conserved cysteine through the conserved F or W. Each record gives: V gene, clone size, J gene, CDR3 protein. The size entry is marked missing in some rows and otherwise reads once, few, many or a size class.

TRBV20-1	NA	TRBJ2-7	CSARYPHGQYF
TRBV19	NA	TRBJ1-2	CASSTAGLWTYGYTF
TRBV25-1	NA	TRBJ1-4	CASSEVEKLFF
TRBV7-9	NA	TRBJ2-3	CASSRGLSYTDTQYF
TRBV9	NA	TRBJ2-7	CASSASTGTSGSPGSYEQYF
TRBV5-1	NA	TRBJ2-4	CASSEGRAANIQYF
TRBV28	NA	TRBJ2-3	CASSTLGLAGGAGDTQYF
TRBV5-6	NA	TRBJ1-1	CASSPDRGRRSTEAFF
TRBV28	NA	TRBJ2-7	CASGRTSGRATYGQYF
TRBV28	NA	TRBJ1-5	CASSFWGGQGLNQPQHF
TRBV29-1	NA	TRBJ2-3	CSVDTGTDTQYF
TRBV10-2	NA	TRBJ1-4	CASSEAGPKLFF
TRBV2	NA	TRBJ1-5	CASSREVNQPQHF
TRBV5-1	NA	TRBJ2-4	CASSLESGTNIQYF
TRBV5-1	once	TRBJ2-2	CASSLDFGSVIGELFF
TRBV4-1	NA	TRBJ1-2	CASSQTMDRSLYGYTF
TRBV6-1	NA	TRBJ2-7	CASSEAGQGLVNVNYEQYF
TRBV5-1	NA	TRBJ2-3	CASTSVPGQGADTQYF
TRBV5-1	NA	TRBJ1-1	CASSLSGQMNTEAFF
TRBV30	NA	TRBJ2-3	CAWTKYSTSTDTQYF
TRBV5-1	NA	TRBJ2-7	CASSLVLAGAHEQYF
TRBV9	NA	TRBJ2-3	CASSVKPAYSTDTQYF
TRBV5-1	NA	TRBJ2-7	CASSLGTISYEQYF
TRBV2	few	TRBJ1-4	CASKPTGVEKLFF
TRBV5-4	NA	TRBJ2-3	CASSLQGPDTQYF
TRBV11-2	NA	TRBJ2-6	CASSLILGGNSGANVLTF
TRBV11-2	NA	TRBJ2-7	CATRAGTYEQYF